This T cell receptor beta chain comes out of a study of lymphopenia after photon versus proton radiotherapy. Looked up from germline, CDR1 is LNHDA and CDR2 is SQIVND (reference sequence). With 7 bases removed from V and 2 bases from J, the gap between germline ends came to 15 bases. The CDR3 is made up of 15 amino acids. TCRdb's copy holds only in-frame clones and misses some; the assay was immunoSEQ multiplex PCR. The sample records roughly 15,000 clones, 70% to 85% being singletons. Sequencing used peripheral blood, obtained from a patient treated with photon-based radiotherapy. The sequence came from a man aged 45-65 years with gastric cancer. This chain links TRBV19 with TRBJ1-5; tentatively, D is TRBD1 (6 bases). The CDR3 region has the DNA TGTGCCAGTACCAACAGGGAGGTGGGCAATCAGCCCCAGCATTTT. The encoded protein is CASTNREVGNQPQHF.